What follows describes a single T cell receptor (beta chain). The antigen is unknown. This sample is drawn from a study of Ad26.COV2.S vaccination and SARS-CoV-2 variants. Study in general: Donor was in the COV1001 Ad26.COV2.S trial arm. Administration of Ad26.COV2.S was intramuscular, either once or twice 56 days apart. Study-wide points: The study found higher spike-specific TCR breadth in vaccine than placebo recipients.

Treatment described: roughly 19 received Ad26.COV2.S at low or high dose, single or two shots; 5 received placebo; per-sample allocation not given. Samples came from day 63 after the first vaccine or placebo injection. Expressing Wuhan-strain SARS-CoV-2 spike, an Ad26 vector served as the vaccine. Generated by immunoSEQ multiplex PCR, the TCRdb table keeps only in-frame clones and is missing some. The top ten clones hold 2% to 2.5% of a sample with more than 300,000 clones, 70% to 90% of them seen once. The receptor's source is a person aged 18-60 years who received the Ad26.COV2.S COVID-19 vaccine or a placebo. The sample in question was peripheral blood, obtained in a trial of Ad26.COV2.S vaccine versus placebo.

The CDR3 loop reads CASSVDRGPLKFF. The DNA for the CDR3 is TGCGCCAGCAGCGTGGACAGGGGGCCTCTTAAGTTCTTC. The rearrangement uses TRBV5-1 and TRBJ2-1, with 11 positions matching TRBD1. There are 13 residues in the CDR3. Germline V CDR1 and CDR2: SGHRS, YFSETQ. J lost 14 bases, V lost 4 bases, and 8 bases had no gene match.